A selection of T cell receptor beta chains follows, all from one sample in a study of control samples from healthy donors and cancer patients. Using immunoSEQ multiplex PCR, the repertoire was profiled, and TCRdb retains in-frame clones only, with some absent. The table has 150,000 to 200,000 clones, roughly 89% seen once. Input material: blood. The origin of the receptors is a man aged 25-40 years in good health. Each CDR3 is given with its conserved first and last residue. A D gene is named only where the DNA matches it firmly. Only part of the rows carry a size: once, few, many, or a class if the clone is expanded.

>-|-|TRBJ2-3|TRBV6-1|13
CASSWNAGDTQYF
TGTGCCAGCAGTTGGAATGCTGGAGATACGCAGTATTTT
>-|TRBD2|TRBJ2-7|TRBV6-5|14
CASSFGTNQYEQYF
TGTGCCAGCAGTTTCGGGACTAATCAATACGAGCAGTACTTC
>-|TRBD2|TRBJ2-7|TRBV19|13
CASTSTSGYEQYF
TGTGCCAGTACGTCGACTAGCGGCTACGAGCAGTACTTC
>-|-|TRBJ2-2|TRBV6-5|14
CASSRDLNTGELFF
TGTGCCAGCAGCCGGGACTTGAACACCGGGGAGCTGTTTTTT
>-|-|TRBJ1-5|TRBV18|15
CASSPTSGLYQPQHF
TGTGCCAGCTCACCTACATCAGGGCTTTATCAGCCCCAGCATTTT
>-|-|TRBJ1-1|TRBV6-5|12
CASSPGRTEAFF
TGTGCCAGCAGTCCCGGACGGACTGAAGCTTTCTTT
>-|-|TRBJ1-4|TRBV2|15
CASRQEGSANEKLFF
TGTGCCAGCCGACAGGAGGGTAGTGCTAATGAAAAACTGTTTTTT
>-|-|TRBJ1-4|TRBV18|13
CASSPDRNEKLFF
TGTGCCAGCTCACCCGACAGGAATGAAAAACTGTTTTTT
>-|TRBD1|TRBJ1-2|TRBV18|14
CASSPDRGGYGYTF
TGTGCCAGCTCACCGGACAGGGGTGGCTATGGCTACACCTTC
>-|-|TRBJ2-7|TRBV6-2/TRBV6-3|15
CASSYAFGRVKEQYF
TGTGCCAGCAGTTATGCTTTTGGCAGGGTCAAAGAGCAGTACTTC
>once|-|TRBJ2-3|TRBV12-3/TRBV12-4|12
CASSSEADTQYF
TGTGCCTCAAGTAGTGAGGCAGATACGCAGTATTTT
>-|-|TRBJ2-4|TRBV28|15
CASSGGNLAKNIQYF
TGTGCCAGCAGTGGGGGAAACCTAGCCAAAAACATTCAGTACTTC
>-|TRBD2|TRBJ2-1|TRBV20-1|15
CSASSGDDPYNEQFF
TGCAGTGCGAGTAGCGGGGACGACCCCTACAATGAGCAGTTCTTC
>-|-|TRBJ1-5|TRBV7-2|13
CASSLVGNQPQHF
TGTGCCAGCAGCTTGGTAGGGAATCAGCCCCAGCATTTT
>-|TRBD1|TRBJ2-3|TRBV2|15
CASSLGQAFADTQYF
TGTGCCAGCAGCTTGGGACAGGCCTTCGCAGATACGCAGTATTTT
>-|-|TRBJ1-6|TRBV2|13
CASNTIQNSPLHF
TGTGCCAGCAATACGATCCAAAATTCACCCCTCCACTTT
>-|-|TRBJ1-1|TRBV19|14
CASSDGKVNTEAFF
TGTGCCAGTAGTGACGGGAAAGTCAACACTGAAGCTTTCTTT
>-|-|TRBJ2-1|TRBV19|12
CASSKLFNEQFF
TGTGCCAGTAGTAAACTATTCAATGAGCAGTTCTTC
>-|-|TRBJ1-2|TRBV2|11
CASSAYYSYTF
TGTGCCAGCAGTGCTTACTACAGCTACACCTTC
>-|TRBD1|TRBJ1-6|TRBV27|14
CASKRTGVNSPLHF
TGTGCCAGCAAAAGGACAGGGGTAAACTCACCCCTCCACTTT
>-|-|TRBJ1-1|TRBV29-1|11
CSVSGVTEAFF
TGCAGCGTCTCCGGGGTGACTGAAGCTTTCTTT
>-|-|TRBJ1-2|TRBV12-3/TRBV12-4|11
CASSSGYGYTF
TGTGCCAGCAGTTCGGGCTATGGCTACACCTTC
>-|-|TRBJ2-7|TRBV20-1|11
CARKTIGEQYF
TGCGCCAGAAAAACTATAGGCGAGCAGTACTTC
>once|TRBD1|TRBJ2-5|TRBV6-2/TRBV6-3|15
CASSQPGTAQETQYF
TGTGCCAGCAGCCAACCCGGGACAGCCCAAGAGACCCAGTACTTC
>-|-|TRBJ2-5|TRBV20-1|11
CSARDPETQYF
TGCAGTGCTAGAGATCCCGAGACCCAGTACTTC
>-|-|TRBJ2-5|TRBV5-1|15
CASSSAFQPEETQYF
TGCGCCAGCAGCTCTGCATTCCAACCCGAAGAGACCCAGTACTTC
>-|-|TRBJ1-1|TRBV7-8|13
CASIRTLNTEAFF
TGTGCCAGCATCAGAACTCTGAACACTGAAGCTTTCTTT
>-|-|TRBJ2-7|TRBV9|19
CASSPRRGTFEEGNYEQYF
TGTGCCAGCAGCCCCAGGAGGGGAACATTTGAGGAGGGTAACTACGAGCAGTACTTC
>-|-|TRBJ2-3|TRBV7-9|17
CASSLFGPLEGTDTQYF
TGTGCCAGCAGCTTATTTGGTCCCCTGGAGGGAACAGATACGCAGTATTTT
>-|TRBD1|TRBJ2-2|TRBV27|15
CASNSRQGARGELFF
TGTGCCAGCAATTCGAGACAGGGGGCGCGGGGGGAGCTGTTTTTT
>-|-|TRBJ2-7|TRBV19|14
CASSVHGASYEQYF
TGTGCCAGTAGTGTCCATGGGGCCTCCTACGAGCAGTACTTC
>once|-|TRBJ1-1|TRBV18|14
CASSRGDLRTEAFF
TGTGCCAGCTCCCGGGGGGACCTTCGGACTGAAGCTTTCTTT
>-|-|TRBJ1-2|TRBV7-9|13
CASSPPLGYGYTF
TGTGCCAGCAGCCCTCCCTTAGGGTATGGCTACACCTTC
>-|-|TRBJ2-7|TRBV7-2|11
CASSSLYEQYF
TGTGCCAGCAGCTCCCTATACGAGCAGTACTTC
>-|-|TRBJ2-1|TRBV27|14
CAGSSGNSYNEQFF
TGTGCCGGCAGTTCAGGGAATTCCTACAATGAGCAGTTCTTC
>-|-|TRBJ1-2|TRBV28|14
CASSLSGPNYGYTF
TGTGCCAGCAGTTTATCGGGTCCTAACTATGGCTACACCTTC
>once|-|TRBJ2-7|TRBV7-2|13
CASSFSMDSFFAF
TGTGCCAGCAGCTTTAGCATGGACTCTTTTTTCGCCTTC
>-|-|TRBJ2-3|TRBV9|14
CASSVGGSADTQYF
TGTGCCAGCAGCGTAGGGGGATCTGCGGATACGCAGTATTTT
>-|-|TRBJ2-7|TRBV6-5|12
CASKGQNYEQYF
TGTGCCAGCAAAGGACAGAACTACGAGCAGTACTTC
>-|TRBD2|TRBJ2-1|TRBV19|15
CASTPTGTRGDEQFF
TGTGCCAGTACCCCAACGGGGACTAGAGGCGATGAGCAGTTCTTC
>-|-|TRBJ1-1|TRBV2|12
CASELMNTEAFF
TGTGCCAGCGAACTTATGAACACTGAAGCTTTCTTT
>-|-|TRBJ2-7|TRBV7-3|15
CASSLTTAPSYEQYF
TGTGCCAGCAGCCTTACGACAGCACCCTCCTACGAGCAGTACTTC
>-|TRBD2|TRBJ2-2|TRBV4-2|18
CASSQATTSGTRDGELFF
TGTGCCAGCAGCCAAGCGACGACTAGCGGGACGAGGGACGGGGAGCTGTTTTTT
>once|TRBD2|TRBJ2-3|TRBV20-1|14
CSASSREGTDTQYF
TGCAGTGCTAGTTCCCGGGAGGGGACAGATACGCAGTATTTT
>-|-|TRBJ1-1|TRBV29-1|13
CSVVPLRRTEAFF
TGCAGCGTTGTTCCTCTAAGAAGGACTGAAGCTTTCTTT
>-|TRBD1|TRBJ1-6|TRBV15|16
CATSRDKGAGNSPLHF
TGTGCCACCAGCAGAGATAAGGGGGCAGGGAATTCACCCCTCCACTTT
>once|TRBD1|TRBJ1-2|TRBV10-3|13
CAISARGLYGYTF
TGTGCCATCAGTGCCAGGGGGCTCTATGGCTACACCTTC
>once|-|TRBJ1-3|TRBV29-1|15
CSVEIRQPGGNTIYF
TGCAGCGTTGAGATCAGACAGCCTGGCGGAAACACCATATATTTT
>-|-|TRBJ1-5|TRBV20-1|12
CSASEGGQPQHF
TGCAGTGCTAGTGAAGGGGGTCAGCCCCAGCATTTT
>few|TRBD2|TRBJ2-5|TRBV27|15
CASSSGLVGMETQYF
TGTGCCAGCAGTTCGGGACTAGTGGGAATGGAGACCCAGTACTTC
>-|-|TRBJ2-7|TRBV5-4|13
CASSSPAFYEQYF
TGTGCCAGCAGCTCGCCGGCCTTTTACGAGCAGTACTTC